Detailed here is one T cell receptor (beta chain). V was pared by 6 bases and J by 3 bases, with 9 bases between. The CDR3 loop spans 13 amino acids. The germline V gene encodes CDR1 MNHEY and CDR2 SVGAGI. Methods used by the authors: Scientists estimated how many nucleated cells there were by amplifying reference gene primers. Sequencing used immunoSEQ multiplex PCR; TCRdb keeps in-frame clones, though not all of them. The D gene and trimming were derived from the DNA, and the V and J assignments and clone size from that table. Of about 170,000 clones detected, about 86% appear once; the ten largest clones hold 3.5% to 4.5%. The entry originates in a study of blood T cell repertoires in COVID-19.

Material for sequencing was peripheral blood. The clonotype originates from a man between 18 and 35 years old with active or convalescent COVID-19. The chain employs TRBV6-5 and TRBJ1-5; D is unclear. The CDR3 region is CASRSGDNQPQHF. The DNA for the CDR3 is TGTGCCAGCAGGTCCGGGGACAATCAGCCCCAGCATTTT.